This TCR beta chain emerged from a study of blood T cell repertoires in COVID-19. Overall study context: PBMCs, B-cell-depleted T cells, or T cells were the source of the cDNA or gDNA that made up the material.

Participants were aged roughly 18 to 100 years from around 26 US areas. Participants reported their clinical history, and cohort assignment relied on those reports. Germline V lookup: CDR1 MNHEY, CDR2 SMNVEV (reference sequence). J lost 6 bases, V lost 9 bases, and 6 bases had no gene match. The CDR3 spans 12 residues. Measured with immunoSEQ multiplex PCR; TCRdb has only the in-frame clones, and not every one. Of hundreds of thousands of clones listed, approximately 90% are singletons. This clone has only one observation. This clonotype was obtained from a woman aged 40 to 50 with acute COVID-19. Sample: PBMCs or T cells enriched from blood (not recorded which). V is TRBV27 and J is TRBJ2-7, with TRBD2 matching over 9 bases. The chain's CDR3 is CASRTSVGEQYF. The CDR3 DNA follows: TGTGCCAGTCGGACTAGCGTGGGCGAGCAGTACTTC.